Listed below are T cell receptor beta chains from one sample, sequenced in a study of OX40 agonist ivuxolimab in advanced cancers. The method was immunoSEQ multiplex PCR; TCRdb's version includes in-frame clones alone and lacks a portion of them. The sample has 60,000 to 70,000 clones, around 84% seen once; the top ten hold under 2%. The sequencing used CD4+ or CD8+ T cells sorted from blood, collected in a trial of the OX40 agonist ivuxolimab. These receptors all stem from an adult with an advanced solid tumor such as melanoma, head and neck, liver or kidney cancer. Both conserved end residues are part of each CDR3. The order of the fields is clone size, V gene, D gene, J gene, CDR3 protein, CDR3 DNA. The D gene is left open where the match is weak. Only some rows state a clone size, as once, few, many or a class for expanded clones.

clone size: .
V gene: TRBV7-9
D gene: .
J gene: TRBJ1-4
CDR3 protein: CASRSRTANEKLFF
CDR3 DNA: TGTGCCAGCAGATCACGGACAGCTAATGAAAAACTGTTTTTT

clone size: .
V gene: TRBV5-4
D gene: TRBD1
J gene: TRBJ2-7
CDR3 protein: CASSPRQGAVEQYF
CDR3 DNA: TGTGCCAGCAGCCCCCGACAGGGGGCTGTTGAGCAGTACTTC

clone size: .
V gene: TRBV13
D gene: TRBD2
J gene: TRBJ2-7
CDR3 protein: CASSRLGTTTQQYF
CDR3 DNA: TGTGCCAGCAGCCGACTCGGGACTACCACACAGCAGTACTTC

clone size: once
V gene: TRBV5-4
D gene: .
J gene: TRBJ2-5
CDR3 protein: CASQAGTTFEETQYF
CDR3 DNA: TGTGCCAGCCAGGCCGGGACCACCTTCGAAGAGACCCAGTACTTC

clone size: .
V gene: TRBV15
D gene: .
J gene: TRBJ2-5
CDR3 protein: CATSPNRVQETQYF
CDR3 DNA: TGTGCCACCAGCCCAAACAGGGTTCAAGAGACCCAGTACTTC

clone size: .
V gene: TRBV9
D gene: .
J gene: TRBJ2-6
CDR3 protein: CASSLSVASGANVLTF
CDR3 DNA: TGTGCCAGCAGCCTAAGTGTTGCGTCTGGGGCCAACGTCCTGACTTTC

clone size: .
V gene: TRBV13
D gene: .
J gene: TRBJ2-1
CDR3 protein: CASSLVPTIDNEQFF
CDR3 DNA: TGTGCCAGCAGCCTCGTACCTACGATCGACAATGAGCAGTTCTTC

clone size: once
V gene: TRBV28
D gene: .
J gene: TRBJ2-1
CDR3 protein: CASSLSPGGYNEQFF
CDR3 DNA: TGTGCCAGCAGTTTATCCCCTGGAGGATACAATGAGCAGTTCTTC

clone size: .
V gene: TRBV27
D gene: TRBD1
J gene: TRBJ2-2
CDR3 protein: CASTSTGGARTGELFF
CDR3 DNA: TGTGCCAGCACCTCAACAGGGGGCGCGCGGACCGGGGAGCTGTTTTTT

clone size: .
V gene: TRBV7-2
D gene: .
J gene: TRBJ2-5
CDR3 protein: CASSLATGVIGTQYF
CDR3 DNA: TGTGCCAGCAGCTTGGCAACGGGAGTGATCGGGACCCAGTACTTC